The 21 T cell receptor beta chains presented below share a single source sample, sequenced in a study of blood T cell repertoires in COVID-19. The repertoire was sequenced with immunoSEQ multiplex PCR; TCRdb's copy has only in-frame clones and lacks some. The data contain around 250,000 clones, around 88% of them singletons. The material sequenced was peripheral blood. The source of these receptors is a man older than 75 with acute or convalescent COVID-19.

The chain is built from TRBV5-1 and TRBJ1-5; D remains ambiguous. The CDR3 sequence is 14 residues long. Trimming stripped 0 bases from V and 6 bases from J, with 10 bases between. CDR1 and CDR2 from the germline V gene are SGHRS and YFSETQ. The CDR3 loop reads CASSLGGLGQPQHF. The CDR3 nucleotides are TGCGCCAGCAGCTTGGGAGGTTTAGGTCAGCCCCAGCATTTT.

For this clone: Different DNA sequences within this sample yield the same CDR3. CDR3 in amino acids: CASSISRNTEAFF. CDR3 nucleotide sequence: TGTGCCAGTAGTATTTCTAGGAACACTGAAGCTTTCTTT. The V call is TRBV19, the J call TRBJ1-1; D gene unclear. V was clipped by 3 bases and J by 1 base, with 6 bases between them. The germline V gene encodes CDR1 LNHDA and CDR2 SQIVND (reference sequence). The CDR3 totals 13 residues. Complete variable domain (other parts from reference TRBV19 and TRBJ1-1): DGGITQSPKYLFRKEGQNVTLSCEQNLNHDAMYWYRQDPGQGLRLIYYSQIVNDFQKGDIAEGYSVSREKKESFPLTVTSAQKNPTAFYLCASSISRNTEAFFGQGTRLTVV.

The chain recombines TRBV5-4 with TRBJ2-1; 7 positions agree with TRBD2. J gave up 15 bases and V 0 bases, and 9 bases lay outside the gene matches. The length of the CDR3 is 13 residues. Germline V lookup: CDR1 SGHNT, CDR2 YYREEE (reference sequence). CDR3 bases: TGTGCCAGCAGCTTGGATGGGCGGGAGATGCGGTTCTTC. This codes for CASSLDGREMRFF.

The chain couples TRBV5-1 to TRBJ1-1; the match to TRBD1 covers 10 bases. Germline-derived CDR1 and CDR2 are SGHRS and YFSETQ. The V and J ends lost 5 bases and 6 bases, in that order; junction bases with no gene match: 4. CDR3 length equals 13 residues. CDR3 protein: CASRWDRGAEAFF. CDR3 DNA: TGCGCCAGCAGGTGGGACAGGGGAGCTGAAGCTTTCTTT.

This CDR3 is CASSLDGTQTDTQYF. CDR3 DNA: TGTGCCAGCAGCTTAGATGGGACTCAAACAGATACGCAGTATTTT. The chain joins TRBV11-3 to TRBJ2-3; possible D gene TRBD2, 6 bases. From germline, CDR1 is SGHNT and CDR2 YENEEA. Trimming removed 0 bases at V and 3 bases at J, with 10 bases between. The CDR3 length is 15 residues.

The chain has TRBV3-1 (or the pseudogene TRBV3-2) and TRBJ1-5; D not resolved. The CDR3 is 16 amino acids. Trimming cost V 1 base and J 6 bases, with 16 bases left between them. Germline V gene sequence: CDR1 LGHDT, CDR2 YNNKEL (reference sequence). CDR3 in amino acids: CASSQGGLSMAQPQHF. As DNA, the CDR3 is TGTGCCAGCAGCCAAGGTGGGCTCTCGATGGCTCAGCCCCAGCATTTT.

The chain employs TRBV5-1 and TRBJ1-4, with 11 bases matching TRBD1. The CDR3 spans 16 residues. The germline V gene encodes CDR1 SGHRS and CDR2 YFSETQ. V was clipped by 3 bases and J by 3 bases; unmatched bases: 4. The CDR3 loop reads CASSWGTGGANEKLFF. CDR3 bases: TGCGCCAGCAGCTGGGGGACAGGGGGTGCTAATGAAAAACTGTTTTTT. Filled out from reference TRBV5-1 and TRBJ1-4, the complete variable domain reads KAGVTQTPRYLIKTRGQQVTLSCSPISGHRSVSWYQQTPGQGLQFLFEYFSETQRNKGNFPGRFSGRQFSNSRSEMNVSTLELGDSALYLCASSWGTGGANEKLFFGSGTQLSVL.

The gene calls are TRBV5-1 and TRBJ2-7; 9 bases are a match to TRBD1. V lost 4 bases to trimming and J lost 0 bases; unmatched junction nucleotides: 5. CDR1 and CDR2 from the germline V gene are SGHRS and YFSETQ. There are 15 residues in the CDR3. The DNA of the CDR3 is TGCGCCAGCAGCGACCCGGGACAGGGCTCCTACGAGCAGTACTTC. Protein sequence: CASSDPGQGSYEQYF.

The chain is built from TRBV5-1 and TRBJ2-7; 9 bases agree with TRBD1. The CDR3 has 16 residues. V lost 3 bases, J lost 0 bases, and 7 bases stayed unmatched. CDR1 is SGHRS, CDR2 YFSETQ, per germline. The CDR3 loop is CASSWVGTGSSYEQYF. The CDR3 region has the DNA TGCGCCAGCAGCTGGGTGGGGACAGGGAGCTCCTACGAGCAGTACTTC.

The rearrangement joins TRBV19 to TRBJ2-4; weak D call: TRBD1 (6 bases). Between the trimmed V and J ends, which lost 8 bases and 6 bases, there was a span of 17 bases. The CDR3 has 14 residues. In germline, CDR1 is LNHDA, CDR2 SQIVND (reference sequence). In DNA form, the CDR3 reads TGTGCCAGTGCGTCCGGGACATCCGGAAACATTCAGTACTTC. Its protein is CASASGTSGNIQYF.

The J gene is TRBJ1-1, the V gene TRBV28; 7 nucleotides line up with TRBD1. Per germline, CDR1 MDHEN and CDR2 SYDVKM. The CDR3 is 16 residues long. V lost 7 bases, J lost 4 bases, and 15 bases stayed unmatched. The CDR3 here is CASISGALGQLTEAFF. The CDR3 region has the DNA TGTGCCAGCATCTCAGGTGCCTTGGGACAGCTCACTGAAGCTTTCTTT.

The chain uses TRBV18 and TRBJ2-1; TRBD2 agrees at 10 bases. This CDR3 is 15 amino acids long. Trimming at V came to 2 bases and at J to 5 bases, leaving 3 bases not matched to a gene. The V gene's germline CDR1 is KGHSH and CDR2 LQKENI. The CDR3 nucleotides read TGTGCCAGCTCACCATTACTAGCGGGGAACAATGAGCAGTTCTTC. It encodes CASSPLLAGNNEQFF.

This clone was observed a few times. One junction end does not reproduce the germline sequence, and a read error may be involved. The chain links TRBV7-7 to TRBJ2-7, with D possibly matching TRBD1 (6 bases). This CDR3 is 16 amino acids long. Germline lookup yields CDR1 SSHAT and CDR2 FNYEAQ (reference sequence). In nucleotides, the CDR3 is TGTGCTAGCAAGGGCAGGGGCAGGGGTCCCTCTTACGAGCAGTACTTC. It encodes CASKGRGRGPSYEQYF. Based on the CDR3 plus reference TRBV7-7 and TRBJ2-7, the full variable domain is GAGVSQSPRYKVTKRGQDVTLRCDPISSHATLYWYQQALGQGPEFLTYFNYEAQPDKSGLPSDRFSAERPEGSISTLTIQRTEQRDSAMYRCASKGRGRGPSYEQYFGPGTRLTVT.

V and J are TRBV13 and TRBJ1-1; TRBD1 aligns across 8 bases. In germline, CDR1 is PRHDT, CDR2 FYEKMQ (reference sequence). The CDR3 length is 13 residues. Trimming removed 4 bases from V and 3 bases from J; junction bases left unmatched: 1. This CDR3 reads CASSSGGYTEAFF. The CDR3 bases are TGTGCCAGCAGCTCAGGGGGCTACACTGAAGCTTTCTTT.

The J gene is TRBJ2-1, the V gene TRBV5-1; 10 bases map to TRBD2. Germline lookup yields CDR1 SGHRS and CDR2 YFSETQ. Trimming took 7 bases from V and 4 from J; bases not matched to a gene: 5. CDR3 length equals 14 residues. CDR3 nucleotides: TGCGCCAGCGGAAGCGGGGGGGCTTACAATGAGCAGTTCTTC. This translates into CASGSGGAYNEQFF.

V gene TRBV28 combines with J gene TRBJ2-5; D perhaps matches TRBD2 (5 bases). V dropped 5 bases and J dropped 1 base, with 23 bases sitting between them. Germline-derived CDR1 and CDR2 are MDHEN and SYDVKM. The CDR3 runs 18 residues. The CDR3 spells CASSLLASSGSLQETQYF. CDR3 coding DNA: TGTGCCAGCAGTCTCCTGGCTTCAAGCGGAAGCCTCCAAGAGACCCAGTACTTC.

This chain uses TRBV19 with TRBJ2-3, with 11 bases matching TRBD2. The CDR3 has 15 amino acids. Germline V gene lookup returns CDR1 LNHDA and CDR2 SQIVND (reference sequence). J was trimmed by 6 bases and V by 6 bases; bases with no gene match: 8. The CDR3 region is CASSASGTSGDTQYF. The DNA for the CDR3 is TGTGCCAGTAGCGCATCCGGGACTAGCGGCGATACGCAGTATTTT.

Points on this clone: This sample includes further DNA sequences coding for the same CDR3. The chain has TRBV18 and TRBJ2-7, with D unclear. CDR3 length equals 14 residues. Germline CDR1 and CDR2: KGHSH and LQKENI. Trimming took 3 bases from V and 0 from J, leaving 9 bases between them. The CDR3: CASSPDTSSYEQYF. The DNA of the CDR3 is TGTGCCAGCTCACCCGACACGAGCTCCTACGAGCAGTACTTC.

This rearrangement joins TRBV11-3 to TRBJ2-2; no definite D call. Trimming cost V 1 base and J 6 bases, with 9 bases left between them. The CDR3 runs 14 residues. Per germline, CDR1 SGHNT and CDR2 YENEEA. The CDR3 sequence: CASSLVSGPGELFF. CDR3 coding DNA: TGTGCCAGCAGCTTAGTATCAGGCCCCGGGGAGCTGTTTTTT.

This clone was recorded once. CDR3 sequence reads: CASSVRQGKPYEQYF. CDR3 nucleotide sequence: TGTGCCAGCAGTGTAAGACAGGGTAAACCCTACGAGCAGTACTTC. This chain uses TRBV27 with TRBJ2-7, with 7 bases lining up with TRBD1. There are 15 residues in the CDR3. The ends lost 5 bases at V and 2 bases at J; junction bases unmatched: 9. Germline V lookup: CDR1 MNHEY, CDR2 SMNVEV (reference sequence).

The chain links TRBV7-8 to TRBJ2-5; weak D call: TRBD1 (5 bases). Germline CDR1 is SGHVS and CDR2 is FQNEAQ. The CDR3 is made up of 15 amino acids. Trimming shortened V by 3 bases and J by 5 bases, and 16 bases separated the two germline ends. As DNA, the CDR3 is TGTGCCAGCAGCTTCTCTGGGGCAGGATCGGAGACCCAGTACTTC. Amino acids: CASSFSGAGSETQYF.